The subject of this entry is one TCR beta chain. Per the original methods: Nucleated cell number was recorded as an estimate derived from reference gene primer amplification. The data were produced by immunoSEQ multiplex PCR, yet TCRdb's version contains in-frame clones alone and is incomplete. Clone size and the V and J calls come from that table; the DNA yielded D and trimming. The data hold roughly 140,000 clones, with 70% to 85% observed a single time. The sample is drawn from a study of blood T cell repertoires in COVID-19. Study at large: Samples taken during acute and convalescent COVID-19 were collected in the United States, Italy and Spain. T cells, B-cell-depleted T cells, or PBMCs provided the cDNA or gDNA that served as material.

Germline CDR1 reads SNHLY; CDR2 reads FYNNEI. The ends were cut back, 4 bases at V and 5 bases at J, with 8 bases in the middle. The CDR3 sequence is 13 residues long. What was sequenced was peripheral blood. The receptor was isolated from a woman aged 50 to 65 with acute or convalescent COVID-19. V gene TRBV2 combines with J gene TRBJ1-4, with D possibly being TRBD1 (5 bases). The CDR3 DNA reads TGTGCCAGCAGTGGGGGGAGGAATGAAAAACTGTTTTTT. Translation gives CASSGGRNEKLFF. Filled out from reference TRBV2 and TRBJ1-4, the complete variable domain reads EPEVTQTPSHQVTQMGQEVILRCVPISNHLYFYWYRQILGQKVEFLVSFYNNEISEKSEIFDDQFSVERPDGSNFTLKIRSTKLEDSAMYFCASSGGRNEKLFFGSGTQLSVL.